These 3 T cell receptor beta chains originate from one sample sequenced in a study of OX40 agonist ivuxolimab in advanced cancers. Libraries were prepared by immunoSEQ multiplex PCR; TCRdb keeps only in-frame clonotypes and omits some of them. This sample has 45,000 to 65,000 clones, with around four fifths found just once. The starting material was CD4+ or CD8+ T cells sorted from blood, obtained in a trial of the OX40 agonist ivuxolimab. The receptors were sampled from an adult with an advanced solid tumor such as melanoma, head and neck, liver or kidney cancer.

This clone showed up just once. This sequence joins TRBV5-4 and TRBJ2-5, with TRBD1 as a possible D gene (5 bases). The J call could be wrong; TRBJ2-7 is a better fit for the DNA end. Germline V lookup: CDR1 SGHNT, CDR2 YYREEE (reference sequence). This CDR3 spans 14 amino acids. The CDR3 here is CASSWGRPQGEQYF. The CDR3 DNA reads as TGTGCCAGCAGCTGGGGAAGGCCCCAGGGCGAGCAGTACTTC.

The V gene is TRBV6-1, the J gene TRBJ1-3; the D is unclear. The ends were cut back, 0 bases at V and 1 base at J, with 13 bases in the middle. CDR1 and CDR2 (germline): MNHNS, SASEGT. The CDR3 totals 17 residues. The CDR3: CASSEAPPGGSGNTIYF. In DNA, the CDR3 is TGTGCCAGCAGTGAAGCTCCCCCCGGAGGTTCTGGAAACACCATATATTTT.

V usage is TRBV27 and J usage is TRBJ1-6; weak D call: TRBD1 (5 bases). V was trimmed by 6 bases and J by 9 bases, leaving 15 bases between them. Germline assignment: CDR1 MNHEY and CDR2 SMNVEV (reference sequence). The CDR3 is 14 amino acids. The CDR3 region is CASRAGTGGSPLHF. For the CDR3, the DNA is TGTGCCAGCAGGGCCGGGACTGGGGGTTCACCCCTCCACTTT.